The sequence of this T cell receptor beta chain was determined in a study of cytomegalovirus exposure and HLA in healthy donors. Study details: An earlier analysis identified 110 million or so unique TCR beta sequences in 150 million to 200 million T cells. Around 85 million unique TCR sequences came from HLA-typed donors in an early release.

In its sample, this clone was seen a few times. Its antigen is unidentified. Study results and caveats: Presence/absence comparisons presumed near-even sequencing depth among donors. Researchers reported in a later analysis that a missense DCLRE1C variant was tied to TCR beta V- and J-gene trimming.

Primers: 60 Vbeta forward and 13 Jbeta reverse. Sequencing used immunoSEQ multiplex PCR; TCRdb keeps in-frame clones, though not all of them. In the table there are 200,000 to 300,000 clones, roughly 86% of which are singletons. Trimming took 5 bases from V and 2 from J; bases not matched to a gene: 6. CDR1 is SGHRS and CDR2 is YFSETQ in the germline V gene. This CDR3 has 17 amino acids. The clonotype originates from a woman aged 40 to 55 in good health and CMV-seropositive. Material: PBMCs. The chain carries TRBV5-1 and TRBJ2-6; 11 nucleotides align to TRBD1. CDR3 amino acids: CASRPRTGGAGANVLTF. In nucleotides, the CDR3 is TGCGCCAGCAGACCTAGGACAGGGGGCGCTGGGGCCAACGTCCTGACTTTC.